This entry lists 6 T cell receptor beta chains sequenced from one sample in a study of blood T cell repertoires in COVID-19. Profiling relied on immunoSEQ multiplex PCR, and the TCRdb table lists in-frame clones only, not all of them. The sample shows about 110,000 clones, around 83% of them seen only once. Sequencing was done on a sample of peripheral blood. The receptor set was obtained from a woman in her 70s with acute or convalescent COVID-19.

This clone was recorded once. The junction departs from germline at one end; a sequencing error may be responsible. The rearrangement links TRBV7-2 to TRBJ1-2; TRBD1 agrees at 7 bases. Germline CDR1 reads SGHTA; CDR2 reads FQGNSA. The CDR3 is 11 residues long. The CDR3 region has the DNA TGTGCCAGCAGCTTACATCTGGGACAGAAGTTC. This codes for CASSLHLGQKF.

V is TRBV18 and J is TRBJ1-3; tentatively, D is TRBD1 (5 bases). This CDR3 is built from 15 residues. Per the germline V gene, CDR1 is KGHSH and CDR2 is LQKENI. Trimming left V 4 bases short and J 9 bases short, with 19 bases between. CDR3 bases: TGTGCCAGCTCACTTAAGACGGATATCGGGGGCACCATATATTTT. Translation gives CASSLKTDIGGTIYF.

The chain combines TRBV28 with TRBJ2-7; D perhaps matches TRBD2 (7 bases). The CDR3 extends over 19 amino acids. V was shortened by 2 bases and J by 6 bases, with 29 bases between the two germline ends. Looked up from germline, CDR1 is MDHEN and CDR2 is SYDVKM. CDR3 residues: CASSLRGAATGLVFGEQYF. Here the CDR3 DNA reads TGTGCCAGCAGTTTAAGGGGGGCAGCCACCGGACTAGTTTTTGGCGAGCAGTACTTC.

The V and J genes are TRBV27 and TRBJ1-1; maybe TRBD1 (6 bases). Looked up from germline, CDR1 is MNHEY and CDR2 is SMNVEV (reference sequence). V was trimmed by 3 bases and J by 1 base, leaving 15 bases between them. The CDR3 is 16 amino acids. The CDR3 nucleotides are TGTGCCAGCAGTTTGTCGCAGGGGATTGGGAACACTGAAGCTTTCTTT. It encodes CASSLSQGIGNTEAFF.

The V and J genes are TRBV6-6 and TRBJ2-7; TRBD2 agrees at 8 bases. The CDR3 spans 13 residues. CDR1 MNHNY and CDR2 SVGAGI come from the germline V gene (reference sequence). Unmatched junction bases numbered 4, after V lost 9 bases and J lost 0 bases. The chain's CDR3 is CASFSGSSYEQYF. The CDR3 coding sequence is TGTGCCAGTTTCAGCGGGAGCTCCTACGAGCAGTACTTC.

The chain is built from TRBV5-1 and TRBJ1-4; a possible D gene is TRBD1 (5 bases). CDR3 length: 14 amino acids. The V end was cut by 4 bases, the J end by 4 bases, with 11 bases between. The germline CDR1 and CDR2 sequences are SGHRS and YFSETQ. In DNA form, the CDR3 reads TGCGCCAGCAGCCGGCCGGGGGGTAATGAAAAACTGTTTTTT. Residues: CASSRPGGNEKLFF.